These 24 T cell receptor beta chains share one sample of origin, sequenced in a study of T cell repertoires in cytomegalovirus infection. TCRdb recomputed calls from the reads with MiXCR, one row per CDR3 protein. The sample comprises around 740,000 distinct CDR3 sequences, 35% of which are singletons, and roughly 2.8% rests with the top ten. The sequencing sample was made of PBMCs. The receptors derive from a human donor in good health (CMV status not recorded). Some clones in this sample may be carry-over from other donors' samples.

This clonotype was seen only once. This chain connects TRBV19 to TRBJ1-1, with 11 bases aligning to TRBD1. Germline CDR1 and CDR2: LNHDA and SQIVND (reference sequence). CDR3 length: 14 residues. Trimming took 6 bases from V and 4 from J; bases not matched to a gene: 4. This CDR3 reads CASRMDRGLTEAFF. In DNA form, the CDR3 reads TGTGCCAGTAGGATGGACAGGGGGCTCACTGAAGCTTTCTTT.

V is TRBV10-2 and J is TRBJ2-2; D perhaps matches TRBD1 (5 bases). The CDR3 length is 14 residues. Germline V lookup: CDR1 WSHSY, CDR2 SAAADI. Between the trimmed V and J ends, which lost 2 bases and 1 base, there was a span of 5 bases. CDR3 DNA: TGCGCCAGCAGTGAGAGGGGGAACACCGGGGAGCTGTTTTTT. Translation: CASSERGNTGELFF.

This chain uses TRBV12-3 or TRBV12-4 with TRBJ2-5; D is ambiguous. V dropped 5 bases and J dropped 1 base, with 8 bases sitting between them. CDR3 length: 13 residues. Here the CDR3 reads CASSKNGQETQYF. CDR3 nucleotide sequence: TGTGCCAGCAGTAAAAACGGCCAAGAGACCCAGTACTTC.

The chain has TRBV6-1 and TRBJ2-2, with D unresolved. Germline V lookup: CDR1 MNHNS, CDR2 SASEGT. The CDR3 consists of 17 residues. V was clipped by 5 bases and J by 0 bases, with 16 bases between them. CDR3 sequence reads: CASSLRGQGSNTGELFF. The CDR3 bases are TGTGCCAGCAGTCTAAGAGGCCAAGGATCGAACACCGGGGAGCTGTTTTTT.

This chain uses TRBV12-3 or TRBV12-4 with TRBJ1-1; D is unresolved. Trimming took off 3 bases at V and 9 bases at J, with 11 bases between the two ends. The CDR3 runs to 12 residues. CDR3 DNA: TGTGCCAGCAGTTTGTTGACGGAGAAAGCTTTCTTT. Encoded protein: CASSLLTEKAFF.

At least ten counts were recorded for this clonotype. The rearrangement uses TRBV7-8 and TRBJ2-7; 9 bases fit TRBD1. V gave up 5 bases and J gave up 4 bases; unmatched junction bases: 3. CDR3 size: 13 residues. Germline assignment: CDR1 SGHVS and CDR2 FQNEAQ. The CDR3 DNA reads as TGTGCCAGCAGCATGGACAGGGGATACGAGCAGTACTTC. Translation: CASSMDRGYEQYF.

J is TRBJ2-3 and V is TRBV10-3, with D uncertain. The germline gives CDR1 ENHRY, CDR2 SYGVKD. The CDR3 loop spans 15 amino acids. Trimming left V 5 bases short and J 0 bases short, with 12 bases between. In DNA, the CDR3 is TGTGCCATCAGTCTGACGGAATCTAGCACAGATACGCAGTATTTT. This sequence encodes CAISLTESSTDTQYF.

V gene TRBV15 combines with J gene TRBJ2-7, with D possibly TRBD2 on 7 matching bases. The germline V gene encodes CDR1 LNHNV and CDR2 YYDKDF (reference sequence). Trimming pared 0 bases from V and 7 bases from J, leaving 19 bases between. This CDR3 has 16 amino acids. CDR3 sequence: CATSRDAARGGKEQYF. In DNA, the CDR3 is TGTGCCACCAGCAGAGATGCGGCGAGGGGGGGGAAAGAGCAGTACTTC. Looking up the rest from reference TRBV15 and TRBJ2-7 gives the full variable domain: DAMVIQNPRYQVTQFGKPVTLSCSQTLNHNVMYWYQQKSSQAPKLLFHYYDKDFNNEADTPDNFQSRRPNTSFCFLDIRSPGLGDTAMYLCATSRDAARGGKEQYFGPGTRLTVT.

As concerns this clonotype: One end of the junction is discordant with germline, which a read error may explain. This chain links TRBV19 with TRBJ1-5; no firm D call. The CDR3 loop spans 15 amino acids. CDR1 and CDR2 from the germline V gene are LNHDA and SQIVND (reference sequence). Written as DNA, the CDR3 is TGTGCCAGTAGCCTCTTTTCTTCCAGTAATCAGCCCCAGCCTTTT. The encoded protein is CASSLFSSSNQPQPF.

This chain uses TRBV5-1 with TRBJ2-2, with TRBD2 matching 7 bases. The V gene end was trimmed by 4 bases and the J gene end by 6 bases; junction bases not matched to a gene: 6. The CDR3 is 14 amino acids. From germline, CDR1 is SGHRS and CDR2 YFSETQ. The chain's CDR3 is CASSPTSPPGELFF. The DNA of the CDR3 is TGCGCCAGCAGCCCGACTAGCCCCCCCGGGGAGCTGTTTTTT. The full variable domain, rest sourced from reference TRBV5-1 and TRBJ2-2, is KAGVTQTPRYLIKTRGQQVTLSCSPISGHRSVSWYQQTPGQGLQFLFEYFSETQRNKGNFPGRFSGRQFSNSRSEMNVSTLELGDSALYLCASSPTSPPGELFFGEGSRLTVL.

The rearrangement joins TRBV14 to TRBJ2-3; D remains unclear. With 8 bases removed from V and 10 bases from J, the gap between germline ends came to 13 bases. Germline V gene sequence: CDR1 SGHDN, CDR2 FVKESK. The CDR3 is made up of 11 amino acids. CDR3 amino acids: CASGFSNSQYF. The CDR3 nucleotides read TGTGCCAGCGGATTCTCAAATTCGCAGTATTTT.

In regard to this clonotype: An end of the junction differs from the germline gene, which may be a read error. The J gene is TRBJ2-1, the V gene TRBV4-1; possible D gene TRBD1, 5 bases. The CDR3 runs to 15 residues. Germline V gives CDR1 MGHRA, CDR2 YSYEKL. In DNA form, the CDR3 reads TGCGCCAGCAGCCAAGTTAGAACAGGCTACGATGAGCAGTTCTTC. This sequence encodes CASSQVRTGYDEQFF.

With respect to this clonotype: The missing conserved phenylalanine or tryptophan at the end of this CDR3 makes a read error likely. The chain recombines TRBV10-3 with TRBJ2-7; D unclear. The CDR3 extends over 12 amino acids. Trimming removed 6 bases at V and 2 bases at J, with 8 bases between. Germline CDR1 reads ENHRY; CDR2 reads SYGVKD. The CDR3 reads CAISGSAYEQYL. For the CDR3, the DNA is TGTGCCATCAGCGGCAGCGCCTACGAGCAGTACTTA.

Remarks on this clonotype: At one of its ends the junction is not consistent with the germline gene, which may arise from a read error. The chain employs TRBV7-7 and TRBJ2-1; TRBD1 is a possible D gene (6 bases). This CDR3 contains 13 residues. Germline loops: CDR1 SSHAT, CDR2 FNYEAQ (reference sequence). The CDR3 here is CASSSNRDGEQFF. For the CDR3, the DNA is TGTGCTAGCAGCTCAAACAGGGATGGTGAGCAGTTCTTC.

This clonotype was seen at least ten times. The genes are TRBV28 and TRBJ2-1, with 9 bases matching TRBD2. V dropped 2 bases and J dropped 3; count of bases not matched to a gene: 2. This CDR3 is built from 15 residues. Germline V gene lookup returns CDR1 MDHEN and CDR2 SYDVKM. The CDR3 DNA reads TGTGCCAGCAGTTTAGCGGGGGGGTACTACAATGAGCAGTTCTTC. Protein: CASSLAGGYYNEQFF.

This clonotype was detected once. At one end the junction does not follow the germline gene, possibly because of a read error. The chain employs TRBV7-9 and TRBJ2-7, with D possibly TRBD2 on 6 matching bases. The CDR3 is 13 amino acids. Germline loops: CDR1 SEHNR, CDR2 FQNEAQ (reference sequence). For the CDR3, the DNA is TGTGCCAGCAGCAGCGGGTCCTCCTACGAGCATTACTTC. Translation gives CASSSGSSYEHYF.

CDR3 sequence: CASSLAMAHEQYF. In nucleotides, the CDR3 is TGTGCCAGCAGCTTAGCCATGGCCCACGAGCAGTACTTC. The rearrangement joins TRBV7-6 to TRBJ2-7, with no clear D. Germline V CDR1 and CDR2: SGHVS, FNYEAQ. This CDR3 region has 13 residues. Trimming removed 0 bases at V and 5 bases at J, with 8 bases between.

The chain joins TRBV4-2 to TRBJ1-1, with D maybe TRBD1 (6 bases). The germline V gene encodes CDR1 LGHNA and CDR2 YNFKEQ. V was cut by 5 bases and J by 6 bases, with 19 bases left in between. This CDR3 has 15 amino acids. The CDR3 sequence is CASSLSIREGAEAFF. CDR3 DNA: TGTGCCAGCAGCTTGTCGATCAGAGAGGGGGCTGAAGCTTTCTTT.

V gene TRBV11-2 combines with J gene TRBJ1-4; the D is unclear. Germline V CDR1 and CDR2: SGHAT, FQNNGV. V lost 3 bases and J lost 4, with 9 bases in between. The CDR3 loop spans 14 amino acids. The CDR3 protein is CASSFPGVNEKLFF. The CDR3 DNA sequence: TGTGCCAGCAGCTTTCCTGGAGTTAATGAAAAACTGTTTTTT.

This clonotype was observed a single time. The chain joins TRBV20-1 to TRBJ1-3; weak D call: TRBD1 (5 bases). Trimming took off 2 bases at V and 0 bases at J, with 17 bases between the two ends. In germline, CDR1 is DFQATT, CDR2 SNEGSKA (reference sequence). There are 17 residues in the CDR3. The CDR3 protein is CSARLAPGTGSGNTIYF. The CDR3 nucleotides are TGCAGTGCTAGACTCGCTCCCGGGACCGGCTCTGGAAACACCATATATTTT.

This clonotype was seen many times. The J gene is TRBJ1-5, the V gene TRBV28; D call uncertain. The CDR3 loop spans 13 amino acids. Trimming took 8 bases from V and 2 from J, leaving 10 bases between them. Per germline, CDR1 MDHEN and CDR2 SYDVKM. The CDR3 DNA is TGTGCCAGCGCCGGACGGGGCAATCAGCCCCAGCATTTT. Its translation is CASAGRGNQPQHF.

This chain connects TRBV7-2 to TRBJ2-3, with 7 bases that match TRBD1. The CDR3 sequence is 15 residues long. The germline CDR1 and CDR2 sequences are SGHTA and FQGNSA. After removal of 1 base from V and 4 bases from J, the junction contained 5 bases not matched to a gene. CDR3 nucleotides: TGTGCCAGCAGCTTAGGGGGGACAGTCTCAGATACGCAGTATTTT. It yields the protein CASSLGGTVSDTQYF.

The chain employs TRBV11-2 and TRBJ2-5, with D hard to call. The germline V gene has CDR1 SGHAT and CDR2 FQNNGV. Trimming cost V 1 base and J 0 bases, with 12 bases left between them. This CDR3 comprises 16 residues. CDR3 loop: CASSLGVGLYQETQYF. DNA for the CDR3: TGTGCCAGCAGCTTAGGCGTGGGATTGTACCAAGAGACCCAGTACTTC.

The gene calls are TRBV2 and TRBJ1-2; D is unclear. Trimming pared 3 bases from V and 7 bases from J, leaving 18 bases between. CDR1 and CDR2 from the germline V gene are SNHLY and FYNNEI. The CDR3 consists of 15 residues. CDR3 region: CASSERGLTMAGYTF. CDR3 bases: TGTGCCAGCAGTGAGAGAGGGCTCACTATGGCTGGCTACACCTTC. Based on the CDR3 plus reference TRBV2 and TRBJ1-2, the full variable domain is EPEVTQTPSHQVTQMGQEVILRCVPISNHLYFYWYRQILGQKVEFLVSFYNNEISEKSEIFDDQFSVERPDGSNFTLKIRSTKLEDSAMYFCASSERGLTMAGYTFGSGTRLTVV.